Shown below are 11 T cell receptor beta chains from a single sample sequenced in a study of blood T cell repertoires in COVID-19. TCRdb's copy holds only in-frame clones and misses some; the assay was immunoSEQ multiplex PCR. This sample has some 190,000 clones; under 90% occur once, and the top ten carry less than 20%. Sequenced sample: peripheral blood. The receptors shown here come from a human donor in a cohort sampled during active COVID-19.

The chain joins TRBV5-1 to TRBJ2-5; TRBD2 aligns across 11 bases. The CDR3 has 15 residues. The germline gives CDR1 SGHRS, CDR2 YFSETQ. V shed 7 bases and J 5 bases; nucleotides not matched to a gene: 10. DNA of the CDR3: TGCGCCAGCTCCCGACTAGCGGGGTTGAGGGAGACCCAGTACTTC. Its protein product is CASSRLAGLRETQYF.

Of note for this clone: Other DNA sequences within the sample encode an identical CDR3. This chain uses TRBV2 with TRBJ2-5; D is possibly TRBD2 (6 bases). Germline CDR1 SNHLY, CDR2 FYNNEI. The CDR3 sequence is 13 residues long. V lost 6 bases and J 5 bases, leaving 13 bases between the germline ends. The CDR3 sequence: CASSRARGETQYF. The CDR3 bases are TGTGCCAGCAGCAGAGCGCGGGGCGAGACCCAGTACTTC. Full variable domain (missing parts from reference TRBV2 and TRBJ2-5): EPEVTQTPSHQVTQMGQEVILRCVPISNHLYFYWYRQILGQKVEFLVSFYNNEISEKSEIFDDQFSVERPDGSNFTLKIRSTKLEDSAMYFCASSRARGETQYFGPGTRLLVL.

This clone has only a few counts. This chain joins TRBV5-1 and TRBJ2-3, with TRBD2 as a possible D gene (6 bases). The CDR3 is made up of 15 amino acids. Germline V gene data show CDR1 as SGHRS and CDR2 as YFSETQ. V was clipped by 10 bases and J by 2 bases, with 20 bases between them. The CDR3 DNA sequence: TGCGCCTCCTGGTCCCAGGGACTCCCCACAGATACGCAGTATTTT. Its protein is CASWSQGLPTDTQYF.

The V and J genes are TRBV19 and TRBJ1-1; D possibly corresponds to TRBD1 (6 bases). Trimming shortened V by 10 bases and J by 5 bases, and 14 bases separated the two germline ends. This CDR3 spans 12 amino acids. The germline V gene has CDR1 LNHDA and CDR2 SQIVND (reference sequence). The DNA for the CDR3 is TGTGCCACCTCATCAGGGGTTACTGAAGCTTTCTTT. Translation: CATSSGVTEAFF.

This sequence joins TRBV6-2 or TRBV6-3 and TRBJ2-2, with D possibly matching TRBD2 (6 bases). Germline CDR1 MNHEY, CDR2 SVGEGT. V lost 5 bases to trimming and J lost 5 bases, with 12 bases between them. The CDR3 has 14 amino acids. The CDR3: CASSLNRGTGELFF. The CDR3 DNA follows: TGTGCCAGCAGTCTGAATCGGGGGACCGGGGAGCTGTTTTTT.

This clone was detected a few times. J is TRBJ2-3 and V is TRBV7-9, with a tentative D call TRBD2 (6 bases). V gave up 2 bases and J gave up 0 bases, with 12 bases separating them. The CDR3 is 16 residues long. Germline V lookup: CDR1 SEHNR, CDR2 FQNEAQ (reference sequence). The chain's CDR3 is CASSLLDYSSTDTQYF. For the CDR3, the DNA is TGTGCCAGCAGCTTACTGGACTATTCAAGCACAGATACGCAGTATTTT.

The rearrangement uses TRBV7-6 and TRBJ1-2, with D possibly TRBD1 on 6 matching bases. The CDR3 has 14 residues. Trimming cost V 1 base and J 1 base, with 7 bases left between them. The V gene's germline CDR1 is SGHVS and CDR2 FNYEAQ. The CDR3 sequence: CASSLGQVNYGYTF. In nucleotides, the CDR3 is TGTGCCAGCAGCTTAGGACAGGTTAACTATGGCTACACCTTC.

The chain combines TRBV6-4 with TRBJ2-5; tentatively, D is TRBD2 (6 bases). The germline gives CDR1 MRHNA, CDR2 SNTAGT. This CDR3 region has 13 residues. Trimming removed 5 bases from V and 4 bases from J, with 11 bases in between. The CDR3 is CASSSGLRETQYF. The CDR3 DNA is TGTGCCAGCAGTTCGGGACTCAGAGAGACCCAGTACTTC.

The chain's CDR3 is CASSQGSLAGGIADTQYF. CDR3 nucleotides: TGTGCCAGCAGCCAAGGAAGTTTAGCGGGGGGCATAGCAGATACGCAGTATTTT. The chain employs TRBV4-2 and TRBJ2-3, with TRBD2 identical over 10 bases. Germline V lookup: CDR1 LGHNA, CDR2 YNFKEQ. This CDR3 region has 18 residues. V lost 1 base to trimming and J lost 4 bases; unmatched junction nucleotides: 11.

This rearrangement joins TRBV9 to TRBJ2-1; 13 nucleotides agree with TRBD2. CDR3 length: 15 amino acids. Germline-derived CDR1 and CDR2 are SGDLS and YYNGEE. Germline trimming cut 3 bases from V and 8 bases from J; bases unmatched to any gene: 5. The CDR3 DNA reads TGTGCCAGCAGCGGAGGACTAGCGGGAGTTTATGAGCAGTTCTTC. Translated: CASSGGLAGVYEQFF. The whole variable domain, filled in from reference TRBV9 and TRBJ2-1, reads DSGVTQTPKHLITATGQRVTLRCSPRSGDLSVYWYQQSLDQGLQFLIQYYNGEERAKGNILERFSAQQFPDLHSELNLSSLELGDSALYFCASSGGLAGVYEQFFGPGTRLTVL.

This chain joins TRBV24-1 and TRBJ2-5, with TRBD1 matching 7 bases. CDR3 length: 15 residues. CDR1 is KGHDR and CDR2 is SFDVKD in the germline V gene. Trimming cost V 5 bases and J 5 bases; bases outside gene matches: 10. CDR3 sequence: CATSGPRTGGETQYF. In DNA, the CDR3 is TGTGCCACCAGTGGACCCCGGACAGGCGGGGAGACCCAGTACTTC.